This T cell receptor beta chain was recorded in a study of T cell responses to AZD1222 COVID-19 vaccine. CDR3 size: 13 residues. Germline CDR1 reads MNHEY; CDR2 reads SVGAGI. V lost 6 bases and J lost 2, with 11 bases in between. Here immunoSEQ multiplex PCR was the method, and the copy in TCRdb shows in-frame clones only, minus some. The table shows 75,000 to 80,000 clones, with 65% to 80% occurring only once. This clonotype was sampled from an adult who received the MenACWY meningococcal vaccine as a control. J is TRBJ2-7 and V is TRBV6-5, with D maybe TRBD2 (6 bases). The sequenced sample was peripheral blood, obtained 28 days after the second dose of the MenACWY control vaccine. CDR3 DNA: TGTGCCAGCAGCGTTGGGACTCCCTACGAGCAGTACTTC. This sequence encodes CASSVGTPYEQYF.